This TCR beta chain comes out of a study of Ad26.COV2.S vaccination and SARS-CoV-2 variants. The overall study: Donor got 5x10^10 or 1x10^11 viral particles of Ad26.COV2.S.

The CDR3 length is 16 residues. CDR1 is SEHNR, CDR2 FQNEAQ, per germline (reference sequence). Deletions cut 4 bases from V and 3 bases from J, with 19 bases between. Stated treatment: around 19 received Ad26.COV2.S at low or high dose, single or two shots; several received placebo; per-sample allocation not given. Samples analyzed were those drawn on day 63 after the first vaccine or placebo injection. As its vector, the vaccine had Ad26, which expressed Wuhan-strain SARS-CoV-2 spike. As concerns this clone: The antigen remains unidentified.

Overall study results and limits: Possibly, TCR breadth and depth analyses underestimated total T cell responses. The study found similar non-spike TCR breadth in vaccine and placebo recipients.

This table comes from immunoSEQ multiplex PCR, and its TCRdb copy is limited to in-frame clones, with some not included. The sample holds 300,000 to 350,000 clones, around 85% seen once. Material: peripheral blood, obtained in a trial of Ad26.COV2.S vaccine versus placebo. The chain recombines TRBV7-9 with TRBJ2-7; D may be TRBD1 or TRBD2 (5 bases each). The TCR was taken from a person aged 18-65 years who received the Ad26.COV2.S COVID-19 vaccine or a placebo. Here the CDR3 reads CASSSLMAAGSYEQYF. The CDR3 DNA reads as TGTGCCAGCAGCTCATTAATGGCAGCAGGGAGCTACGAGCAGTACTTC.